The 27 T cell receptor beta chains reported below all come from one sample, sequenced in a study of CD8 T cells in ankylosing spondylitis. Study observations and caveats: For ankylosing spondylitis blood, a TCR beta motif of seven to nine highly homologous variants appeared characteristic.

Their recognized antigens are unknown. Each CDR3 protein gets one entry after TCRdb re-called the 5' RACE reads with MiXCR. The sample records about 440,000 distinct CDR3 sequences, roughly 18% being singletons. The sequencing sample was made of blood, either unsorted or a sorted T cell fraction (not recorded which). The receptors come from a male donor with ankylosing spondylitis.

The chain links TRBV30 to TRBJ2-3; TRBD1 matches 8 bases. This CDR3 is 13 amino acids long. After removal of 3 bases from V and 6 bases from J, the junction contained 5 bases not matched to a gene. CDR1 is GTSNPN and CDR2 is SVGIG in the germline V gene (reference sequence). CDR3 nucleotide sequence: TGTGCCTGGAGGGAACGACAGGGGGATACGCAGTATTTT. This sequence encodes CAWRERQGDTQYF. The variable domain in full, completed from reference TRBV30 and TRBJ2-3, reads SQTIHQWPATLVQPVGSPLSLECTVEGTSNPNLYWYRQAAGRGLQLLFYSVGIGQISSEVPQNLSASRPQDRQFILSSKKLLLSDSGFYLCAWRERQGDTQYFGPGTRLTVL.

This clonotype was seen more than once but under ten times. V and J are TRBV3-1 and TRBJ1-4; 8 nucleotides line up with TRBD1. Losses at the gene ends were 1 base for V and 5 bases for J; bases not matched to a gene: 0. The CDR3 has 14 amino acids. Germline V CDR1 and CDR2: LGHDT, YNNKEL (reference sequence). The CDR3 DNA is TGTGCCAGCAGCCAAGGGACAGGGAATGAAAAACTGTTTTTT. This encodes CASSQGTGNEKLFF. The variable domain in full, completed from reference TRBV3-1 and TRBJ1-4, reads DTAVSQTPKYLVTQMGNDKSIKCEQNLGHDTMYWYKQDSKKFLKIMFSYNNKELIINETVPNRFSPKSPDKAHLNLHINSLELGDSAVYFCASSQGTGNEKLFFGSGTQLSVL.

This clonotype was counted between two and nine times. The rearrangement links TRBV2 to TRBJ1-2; TRBD1 is a possible D gene (6 bases). Deletions cut 6 bases from V and 8 bases from J, with 28 bases between. CDR1 is SNHLY, CDR2 FYNNEI, per germline. The CDR3 runs to 17 residues. CDR3 amino acids: CASSPTHPTRVGGGYTF. The CDR3 DNA sequence: TGTGCCAGCAGCCCCACACACCCCACCAGGGTTGGGGGCGGCTACACCTTC. The full variable domain, with the rest looked up from reference TRBV2 and TRBJ1-2, is EPEVTQTPSHQVTQMGQEVILRCVPISNHLYFYWYRQILGQKVEFLVSFYNNEISEKSEIFDDQFSVERPDGSNFTLKIRSTKLEDSAMYFCASSPTHPTRVGGGYTFGSGTRLTVV.

The V and J genes are TRBV6-2 or TRBV6-3 and TRBJ2-5, with a possible D match to TRBD2 (5 bases). Per germline, CDR1 MNHEY and CDR2 SVGEGT. This CDR3 has 14 residues. The ends were cut back, 0 bases at V and 9 bases at J, with 14 bases in the middle. DNA for the CDR3: TGTGCCAGCAGTTACTCGACTACCCAAGGGCCCCAGTACTTC. This translates into CASSYSTTQGPQYF.

This clonotype was seen repeatedly, ten times or more. The chain links TRBV20-1 to TRBJ1-5; D is uncertain. From germline, CDR1 is DFQATT and CDR2 SNEGSKA (reference sequence). The V end was cut by 1 base, the J end by 2 bases, with 9 bases between. CDR3 length: 14 residues. DNA of the CDR3: TGCAGTGCTAGAGTCCAAGACGGCAATCAGCCCCAGCATTTT. As protein: CSARVQDGNQPQHF.

V usage is TRBV18 and J usage is TRBJ2-7, with TRBD1 matching over 9 bases. J was trimmed by 3 bases and V by 3 bases; bases with no gene match: 3. The CDR3 extends over 14 amino acids. Per germline, CDR1 KGHSH and CDR2 LQKENI. The CDR3 DNA follows: TGTGCCAGCTCACCGGCGACAGGGGGCTACGAGCAGTACTTC. Translation: CASSPATGGYEQYF. Filled out from reference TRBV18 and TRBJ2-7, the complete variable domain reads NAGVMQNPRHLVRRRGQEARLRCSPMKGHSHVYWYRQLPEEGLKFMVYLQKENIIDESGMPKERFSAEFPKEGPSILRIQQVVRGDSAAYFCASSPATGGYEQYFGPGTRLTVT.

The chain carries TRBV13 and TRBJ1-6; D is perhaps TRBD1 (5 bases). The CDR3 runs to 19 residues. Germline V gene lookup returns CDR1 PRHDT and CDR2 FYEKMQ (reference sequence). Trimming removed 5 bases at V and 0 bases at J, with 20 bases between. The CDR3 nucleotides read TGTGCCAGCAGCCTCAGCTTAAAGGGGACGAGCTCCTATAATTCACCCCTCCACTTT. Encoded protein: CASSLSLKGTSSYNSPLHF.

The V and J genes are TRBV3-1 and TRBJ2-3; D is possibly TRBD1 (5 bases). The CDR3 runs 14 residues. Trimming removed 2 bases from V and 2 bases from J, with 8 bases in between. Germline V CDR1 and CDR2: LGHDT, YNNKEL (reference sequence). The CDR3 DNA reads as TGTGCCAGCAGCCAACTAGGGGACACAGATACGCAGTATTTT. This sequence encodes CASSQLGDTDTQYF.

The chain couples TRBV7-3 to TRBJ2-7; the match to TRBD1 covers 7 bases. Per germline, CDR1 SGHTA and CDR2 FQGTGA. The CDR3 is made up of 12 amino acids. Trimming cost V 4 bases and J 6 bases; bases outside gene matches: 3. CDR3 loop: CASSSWTGEQYF. CDR3 coding DNA: TGTGCCAGCAGCTCCTGGACAGGCGAGCAGTACTTC.

This sequence joins TRBV20-1 and TRBJ2-7; no definite D call. CDR3 length: 15 residues. V lost 0 bases and J 1 base, leaving 13 bases between the germline ends. Looked up from germline, CDR1 is DFQATT and CDR2 is SNEGSKA (reference sequence). This CDR3 is CSARDLETPSYEQYF. For the CDR3, the DNA is TGCAGTGCTAGAGATCTTGAGACTCCGTCCTACGAGCAGTACTTC.

This clonotype turned up a few times. The chain is built from TRBV5-1 and TRBJ2-5, with unresolved D. The CDR3 has 15 amino acids. Deletions cut 0 bases from V and 4 bases from J, with 13 bases between. CDR1 is SGHRS and CDR2 is YFSETQ in the germline V gene. As DNA, the CDR3 is TGCGCCAGCAGCTTGGTAGCCGGGCGAGCAGAGACCCAGTACTTC. Translation gives CASSLVAGRAETQYF.

This chain connects TRBV12-3 or TRBV12-4 to TRBJ2-3, with 14 bases matching TRBD2. This CDR3 contains 17 residues. J gave up 6 bases and V 4 bases, and 9 bases lay outside the gene matches. The CDR3 region is CASSSWTSGGPGDTQYF. CDR3 in DNA: TGTGCCAGCAGTTCCTGGACTAGCGGGGGGCCGGGGGATACGCAGTATTTT.

V is TRBV6-1 and J is TRBJ2-5; 8 positions agree with TRBD2. Unmatched junction bases numbered 10, after V lost 1 base and J lost 0 bases. CDR1 and CDR2 (germline): MNHNS, SASEGT. The CDR3 has 18 amino acids. CDR3 in DNA: TGTGCCAGCAGTGAAGGATGGAATAGCGGGGCACACCAAGAGACCCAGTACTTC. This sequence encodes CASSEGWNSGAHQETQYF.

This clonotype was observed at least ten times. The chain is built from TRBV6-5 and TRBJ2-1; 16 bases match TRBD2. Germline-derived CDR1 and CDR2 are MNHEY and SVGAGI. J gave up 14 bases and V 4 bases, and 8 bases lay outside the gene matches. The CDR3 length is 15 residues. Here the CDR3 reads CASSLGTSGRGAEFF. In DNA form, the CDR3 reads TGTGCCAGCAGTTTAGGGACTAGCGGGAGGGGAGCGGAGTTCTTC.

This clonotype was counted many times. The chain couples TRBV20-1 to TRBJ1-4; tentative D call: TRBD1 (5 bases). The CDR3 sequence is 15 residues long. Deletions cut 0 bases from V and 8 bases from J, with 16 bases between. CDR1 and CDR2 from the germline V gene are DFQATT and SNEGSKA (reference sequence). This CDR3 is CSARDPQGRGEKLFF. DNA for the CDR3: TGCAGTGCTAGAGATCCCCAAGGAAGGGGCGAAAAACTGTTTTTT.

This clonotype was detected ten times or more. This chain uses TRBV12-3 or TRBV12-4 with TRBJ1-1; maybe TRBD1 (5 bases). V was cut by 7 bases and J by 4 bases, with 13 bases left in between. This CDR3 has 13 amino acids. CDR3 residues: CASKIQVSTEAFF. Here the CDR3 DNA reads TGTGCCAGCAAAATACAGGTCAGCACTGAAGCTTTCTTT.

The chain recombines TRBV20-1 with TRBJ2-1; tentative D call: TRBD1 (6 bases). The V and J ends lost 5 bases and 2 bases respectively, with 19 bases between them. Germline CDR1 reads DFQATT; CDR2 reads SNEGSKA (reference sequence). This CDR3 is built from 16 residues. The CDR3 loop reads CSASRDNKAAYNEQFF. Here the CDR3 DNA reads TGCAGTGCTTCCCGGGACAACAAAGCTGCCTACAATGAGCAGTTCTTC.

The gene calls are TRBV2 and TRBJ1-1; D might be TRBD1 (6 bases). This CDR3 contains 14 residues. V was trimmed by 7 bases and J by 0 bases, leaving 12 bases between them. CDR1 is SNHLY, CDR2 FYNNEI, per germline. CDR3: CASKLRGMNTEAFF. The DNA of the CDR3 is TGTGCCAGCAAACTCAGGGGCATGAACACTGAAGCTTTCTTT.

V and J are TRBV4-1 and TRBJ2-7; 12 bases fit TRBD2. Germline V gene sequence: CDR1 MGHRA, CDR2 YSYEKL. The CDR3 is 16 amino acids. Trimming cost V 4 bases and J 2 bases; bases outside gene matches: 6. For the CDR3, the DNA is TGCGCCAGCAGCCTTTCGGGACTAGCGGGTGCCTACGAGCAGTACTTC. This translates into CASSLSGLAGAYEQYF.

The sample holds many counts of this clonotype. The CDR3 DNA reads as TGTGCCAGCAGCCGGGGACAGGGGCGCTCTGGAAACACCATATATTTT. Amino acids: CASSRGQGRSGNTIYF. The chain employs TRBV6-5 and TRBJ1-3; TRBD1 agrees at 10 bases. The CDR3 consists of 16 residues. In germline, CDR1 is MNHEY, CDR2 SVGAGI. V lost 6 bases to trimming and J lost 0 bases; unmatched junction nucleotides: 5.

This chain uses TRBV10-3 with TRBJ1-1, with TRBD1 matching over 8 bases. This CDR3 is built from 11 residues. With 5 bases clipped from V and 8 bases from J, the junction kept 1 base outside the gene matches. Germline assignment: CDR1 ENHRY and CDR2 SYGVKD. The CDR3, as DNA: TGTGCCATCAGTCGGACAGGGGAAGCTTTCTTT. Its translation: CAISRTGEAFF.

This clonotype was observed at least ten times. The chain couples TRBV20-1 to TRBJ2-2; D is undetermined. Per germline, CDR1 DFQATT and CDR2 SNEGSKA (reference sequence). This CDR3 is 15 amino acids long. Trimming took off 6 bases at V and 0 bases at J, with 14 bases between the two ends. The CDR3 sequence is CSAEVWRPNTGELFF. CDR3 DNA sequence: TGCAGTGCCGAAGTATGGCGCCCGAACACCGGGGAGCTGTTTTTT.

The sample holds many counts of this clonotype. J is TRBJ1-6 and V is TRBV12-3 or TRBV12-4; 8 nucleotides align to TRBD1. There are 14 residues in the CDR3. The V segment lost 5 bases and the J segment 10 bases; nucleotides outside the gene matches: 7. The CDR3 nucleotides are TGTGCCAGCAGTAACGGACAGGGAGGATCACCCCTCCACTTT. It encodes CASSNGQGGSPLHF.

This clonotype was found a few times. The J gene is TRBJ1-2, the V gene TRBV6-5, with 11 bases matching TRBD1. V lost 2 bases to trimming and J lost 8 bases; unmatched junction nucleotides: 4. Per germline, CDR1 MNHEY and CDR2 SVGAGI. This CDR3 is 14 amino acids long. In DNA, the CDR3 is TGTGCCAGCAGTTACCAGGACAGGGGGCAGGGCTACACCTTC. Amino acids: CASSYQDRGQGYTF.

This clonotype showed up many times. CDR3 residues: CASSRTGENNSPLHF. CDR3 coding DNA: TGTGCCAGCAGCCGTACAGGGGAAAATAATTCACCCCTCCACTTT. The V and J genes are TRBV6-1 and TRBJ1-6, with 7 positions matching TRBD1. J lost 5 bases, V lost 6 bases, and 7 bases had no gene match. Germline-derived CDR1 and CDR2 are MNHNS and SASEGT. The CDR3 length is 15 residues.

This clonotype was recorded a few times. The chain is built from TRBV3-1 and TRBJ2-5, with 8 bases that match TRBD1. Trimming removed 11 bases from V and 4 bases from J; junction bases left unmatched: 3. This CDR3 is 11 amino acids long. Germline V gene lookup returns CDR1 LGHDT and CDR2 YNNKEL (reference sequence). CDR3 region: CAAGGLETQYF. The CDR3 nucleotides are TGTGCCGCAGGGGGCCTAGAGACCCAGTACTTC.

The rearrangement uses TRBV27 and TRBJ1-5; D unclear. In germline, CDR1 is MNHEY, CDR2 SMNVEV (reference sequence). V lost 2 bases, J lost 2 bases, and 19 bases lay in between. The CDR3 length is 18 residues. The CDR3 region is CASSLSPAKGLGNQPQHF. In DNA form, the CDR3 reads TGTGCCAGCAGTTTAAGCCCCGCCAAGGGCCTTGGCAATCAGCCCCAGCATTTT.